The present T cell receptor beta chain was sequenced within a study of cytotoxic CD8 clonotypes in ibrutinib-treated CLL. Across the study: Patients attained approximately 25 partial and 2 complete responses; at median 68 months, approximately 15 remained remitted while approximately twelve progressed. Study findings and constraints: Clonality (at baseline) was higher than in age-matched healthy donors and tracked circulating CD8+ T-cell counts. Public clonotypes, rarely seen, contracted or held steady on treatment.

On this clone itself: The antigen is undetermined.

V dropped 4 bases and J dropped 5; count of bases not matched to a gene: 6. The CDR3 contains 16 residues. Germline V CDR1 and CDR2: MNHNS, SASEGT. From cryopreserved PBMCs came around 2 micrograms of genomic DNA used for TCR beta libraries. The assay was immunoSEQ multiplex PCR, and TCRdb's table has in-frame clones only and misses some. This table holds roughly 47,000 clones, about half found once. The chain is built from TRBV6-1 and TRBJ2-2, with 11 bases that match TRBD2. The clonotype originates from a human donor with chronic lymphocytic leukemia. Sequenced material: PBMCs, taken after 12 months of ibrutinib treatment. CDR3 residues: CASSGQGLADTGELFF. CDR3 DNA: TGTGCCAGCAGTGGCCAGGGACTAGCGGATACCGGGGAGCTGTTTTTT.